The 14 T cell receptor beta chains below come from one sample, sequenced in a study of control samples from healthy donors and cancer patients. The repertoire was sequenced with immunoSEQ multiplex PCR; TCRdb's copy has only in-frame clones and lacks some. The table lists 150,000 to 200,000 clones, with 2.2% in the top ten. The sequenced sample consisted of blood. The receptors were gathered from a woman under 40 in good health.

The chain uses TRBV29-1 and TRBJ2-7; no clear D. Germline-derived CDR1 and CDR2 are SQVTM and ANQGSEA. The CDR3 extends over 12 amino acids. The ends were cut back, 4 bases at V and 1 base at J, with 8 bases in the middle. This CDR3 is CSVGSGSYEQYF. CDR3 DNA sequence: TGCAGCGTTGGGTCCGGATCCTACGAGCAGTACTTC.

The chain combines TRBV5-1 with TRBJ2-7; TRBD1 matches 7 bases. Germline V CDR1 and CDR2: SGHRS, YFSETQ. Trimming removed 0 bases from V and 5 bases from J; junction bases left unmatched: 8. The CDR3 runs to 15 residues. The CDR3 DNA sequence: TGCGCCAGCAGCTTGGGGGGGACAGCTGGCCACGAGCAGTACTTC. Its protein product is CASSLGGTAGHEQYF.

The CDR3 coding sequence is TGTGCCACCCGGGACTCCAGCACAGATACGCAGTATTTT. Its translation: CATRDSSTDTQYF. This rearrangement joins TRBV19 to TRBJ2-3; weak D call: TRBD2 (6 bases). From germline, CDR1 is LNHDA and CDR2 SQIVND (reference sequence). V lost 10 bases, J lost 0 bases, and 11 bases lay in between. CDR3 length equals 13 residues.

This sequence joins TRBV28 and TRBJ1-1; a possible D gene is TRBD1 (5 bases). The CDR3 covers 14 residues. The ends were cut back, 6 bases at V and 1 base at J, with 12 bases in the middle. Germline V gene data show CDR1 as MDHEN and CDR2 as SYDVKM. CDR3 sequence: CASRPEGANTEAFF. The CDR3 DNA follows: TGTGCCAGCAGACCCGAAGGGGCGAACACTGAAGCTTTCTTT. Based on the CDR3 plus reference TRBV28 and TRBJ1-1, the full variable domain is DVKVTQSSRYLVKRTGEKVFLECVQDMDHENMFWYRQDPGLGLRLIYFSYDVKMKEKGDIPEGYSVSREKKERFSLILESASTNQTSMYLCASRPEGANTEAFFGQGTRLTVV.

The chain employs TRBV29-1 and TRBJ2-3; 8 positions match TRBD2. This CDR3 spans 15 amino acids. Germline CDR1 is SQVTM and CDR2 is ANQGSEA. The trim removed 5 bases at V and 6 bases at J, leaving 13 bases unmatched. As DNA, the CDR3 is TGCAGCGTTTACGGACTAGCTGTCGGGGGGGATACGCAGTATTTT. It is translated as CSVYGLAVGGDTQYF.

The chain recombines TRBV11-3 with TRBJ1-1; D gene ambiguous. This CDR3 is 12 amino acids long. The V end lost 4 bases, the J end lost 4 bases, and 7 bases lay between the germline ends. Looked up from germline, CDR1 is SGHNT and CDR2 is YENEEA. The CDR3 bases are TGTGCCAGCAGCTCGGGTCGCACTGAAGCTTTCTTT. It codes for CASSSGRTEAFF.

This rearrangement joins TRBV5-3 to TRBJ1-3; TRBD1 might be the D (5 bases). TRBV5-3 is an ORF; its function is uncertain. This CDR3 is 16 amino acids long. V was shortened by 4 bases and J by 0 bases, with 14 bases between the two germline ends. In DNA, the CDR3 is TGTGCCAGAAGCCCGCACAGGTGGAGCTCTGGAAACACCATATATTTT. It encodes CARSPHRWSSGNTIYF.

The V gene is TRBV6-5, the J gene TRBJ1-5; the D is unclear. Trimming cost V 0 bases and J 1 base, with 10 bases left between them. Germline values: CDR1 MNHEY, CDR2 SVGAGI. This CDR3 has 16 amino acids. DNA for the CDR3: TGTGCCAGCAGTTACTCTGGAGGGTCGAGCAATCAGCCCCAGCATTTT. Amino acids: CASSYSGGSSNQPQHF.

The chain combines TRBV28 with TRBJ2-7, with D uncertain. V was trimmed by 5 bases and J by 0 bases, leaving 8 bases between them. This CDR3 has 13 residues. Germline-derived CDR1 and CDR2 are MDHEN and SYDVKM. The CDR3 loop reads CASSPRTSYEQYF. The DNA of the CDR3 is TGTGCCAGCAGTCCCCGGACCTCCTACGAGCAGTACTTC.

The V call is TRBV10-1, the J call TRBJ1-2, with D unresolved. V was pared by 3 bases and J by 4 bases, with 6 bases between. CDR3 length: 12 residues. The germline V gene has CDR1 WNHNN and CDR2 SYGVQD (reference sequence). In nucleotides, the CDR3 is TGCGCCAGCAGTGACACCTCCTATGGCTACACCTTC. Amino acids: CASSDTSYGYTF.

This chain joins TRBV7-6 and TRBJ2-7; TRBD2 matches at 10 bases. The junction had 17 bases not matched to a gene; V was cut back by 5 bases and J by 4 bases. The CDR3 runs to 18 residues. Germline CDR1 is SGHVS and CDR2 is FNYEAQ. The CDR3: CASSPSRGLAGDPYEQYF. The CDR3 nucleotides read TGTGCCAGCAGCCCTAGTCGGGGGCTAGCGGGGGACCCATACGAGCAGTACTTC.

The gene calls are TRBV10-3 and TRBJ2-5; D is ambiguous. The CDR3 is 12 residues long. The germline gives CDR1 ENHRY, CDR2 SYGVKD. V lost 3 bases, J lost 2 bases, and 4 bases lay in between. The CDR3 DNA reads as TGTGCCATCAGTGATCTTCAAGAGACCCAGTACTTC. The encoded protein is CAISDLQETQYF.

The rearrangement joins TRBV6-4 to TRBJ2-2; D gene ambiguous. CDR3 length: 15 amino acids. Germline V gives CDR1 MRHNA, CDR2 SNTAGT. V was cut by 6 bases and J by 1 base, with 12 bases left in between. DNA for the CDR3: TGTGCCAGCAGCCCCGGACGGCAGAACACCGGGGAGCTGTTTTTT. This translates into CASSPGRQNTGELFF.

J is TRBJ2-1 and V is TRBV27; D might be TRBD1 (7 bases). The CDR3 has 14 residues. CDR1 is MNHEY and CDR2 is SMNVEV in the germline V gene (reference sequence). Trimming took 3 bases from V and 7 from J, leaving 13 bases between them. CDR3 in amino acids: CASSLEGASNEQFF. The CDR3, as DNA: TGTGCCAGCAGTTTGGAGGGGGCGTCGAATGAGCAGTTCTTC.